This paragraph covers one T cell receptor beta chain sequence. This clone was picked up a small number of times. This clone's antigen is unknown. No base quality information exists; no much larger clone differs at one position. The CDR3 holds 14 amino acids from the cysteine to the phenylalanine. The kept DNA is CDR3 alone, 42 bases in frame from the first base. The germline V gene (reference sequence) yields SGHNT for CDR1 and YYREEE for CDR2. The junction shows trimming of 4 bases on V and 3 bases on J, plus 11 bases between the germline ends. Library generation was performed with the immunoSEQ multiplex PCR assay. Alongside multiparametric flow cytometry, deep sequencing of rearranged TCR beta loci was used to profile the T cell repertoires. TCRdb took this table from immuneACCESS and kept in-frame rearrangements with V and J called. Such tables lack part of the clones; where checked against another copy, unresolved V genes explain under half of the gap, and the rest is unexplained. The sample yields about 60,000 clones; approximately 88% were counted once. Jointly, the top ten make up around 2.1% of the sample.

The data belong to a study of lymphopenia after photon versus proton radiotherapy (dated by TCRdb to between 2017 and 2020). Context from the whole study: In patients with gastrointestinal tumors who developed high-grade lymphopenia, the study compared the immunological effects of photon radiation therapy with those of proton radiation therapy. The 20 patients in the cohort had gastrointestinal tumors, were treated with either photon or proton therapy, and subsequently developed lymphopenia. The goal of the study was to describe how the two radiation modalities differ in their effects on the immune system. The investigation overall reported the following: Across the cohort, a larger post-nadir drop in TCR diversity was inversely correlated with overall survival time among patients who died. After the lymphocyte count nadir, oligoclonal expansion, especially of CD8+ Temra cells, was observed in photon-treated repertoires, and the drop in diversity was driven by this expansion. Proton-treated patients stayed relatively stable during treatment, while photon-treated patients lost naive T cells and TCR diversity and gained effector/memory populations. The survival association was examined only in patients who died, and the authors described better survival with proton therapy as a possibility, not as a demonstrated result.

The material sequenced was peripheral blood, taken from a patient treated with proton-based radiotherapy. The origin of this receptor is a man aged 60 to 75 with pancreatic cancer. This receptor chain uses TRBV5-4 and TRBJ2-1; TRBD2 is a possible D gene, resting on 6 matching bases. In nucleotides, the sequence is TGTGCCAGCAGCCAGGGACTGGACTACAATGAGCAGTTCTTC. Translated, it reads CASSQGLDYNEQFF.